A single sample gave rise to the 17 T cell receptor beta chains below, sequenced in a study of T cell changes during pregnancy in multiple sclerosis. Profiled with immunoSEQ multiplex PCR; TCRdb holds only in-frame clones, not every one. The table records around 67,000 clones, 92% of them present only once. Sequenced here: peripheral blood, sampled in the first trimester of pregnancy. Receptor source: a female donor with multiple sclerosis, enrolled in a pregnancy study.

CDR3 sequence reads: CASSLDGKGGFSYEQYF. The CDR3 DNA reads TGTGCCAGCAGCTTAGACGGAAAAGGGGGTTTCTCCTACGAGCAGTACTTC. The rearrangement links TRBV11-2 to TRBJ2-7; D perhaps matches TRBD1 (6 bases). The V end was cut by 0 bases, the J end by 0 bases, with 15 bases between. The CDR3 is made up of 17 amino acids. Germline CDR1 reads SGHAT; CDR2 reads FQNNGV.

The rearrangement joins TRBV25-1 to TRBJ2-2; maybe TRBD1 (6 bases). V was pared by 8 bases and J by 5 bases, with 12 bases between. The germline V gene encodes CDR1 MGHDK and CDR2 SYGVNS. There are 13 residues in the CDR3. CDR3 sequence: CASGQPNTGELFF. CDR3 nucleotide sequence: TGTGCCAGCGGACAGCCTAATACCGGGGAGCTGTTTTTT. The variable domain in full, completed from reference TRBV25-1 and TRBJ2-2, reads EADIYQTPRYLVIGTGKKITLECSQTMGHDKMYWYQQDPGMELHLIHYSYGVNSTEKGDLSSESTVSRIRTEHFPLTLESARPSHTSQYLCASGQPNTGELFFGEGSRLTVL.

The rearrangement joins TRBV14 to TRBJ2-1, with D perhaps matching TRBD1 (6 bases). The CDR3 length is 17 residues. V lost 4 bases and J lost 4, with 20 bases in between. Germline loops: CDR1 SGHDN, CDR2 FVKESK. The CDR3 spells CASSPPSGTTGYNEQFF. The DNA for the CDR3 is TGTGCCAGCAGCCCACCCTCCGGGACAACCGGATACAATGAGCAGTTCTTC. The complete variable domain, with remaining parts taken from reference TRBV14 and TRBJ2-1, reads EAGVTQFPSHSVIEKGQTVTLRCDPISGHDNLYWYRRVMGKEIKFLLHFVKESKQDESGMPNNRFLAERTGGTYSTLKVQPAELEDSGVYFCASSPPSGTTGYNEQFFGPGTRLTVL.

This chain links TRBV6-6 with TRBJ1-1; D may be TRBD1 (5 bases). The germline CDR1 and CDR2 sequences are MNHNY and SVGAGI (reference sequence). Trimming pared 5 bases from V and 5 bases from J, leaving 21 bases between. The CDR3 is 16 amino acids. CDR3 DNA: TGTGCCAGCAGTCCACGGGGCGGGGCTGGTGTGACTGAAGCTTTCTTT. It is translated as CASSPRGGAGVTEAFF.

This clone appeared once. The chain combines TRBV4-1 with TRBJ2-2, with D maybe TRBD1 (6 bases). Germline CDR1 and CDR2: MGHRA and YSYEKL. CDR3 length: 18 amino acids. The V end was cut by 3 bases, the J end by 5 bases, with 22 bases between. The CDR3 reads CASSHSPRTATITGELFF. The CDR3 bases are TGCGCCAGCAGCCACTCGCCACGGACAGCCACGATTACCGGGGAGCTGTTTTTT.

CDR3 sequence: CASSITSGRTETQYF. DNA for the CDR3: TGTGCCAGCAGCATAACAAGCGGCCGAACGGAGACCCAGTACTTC. The chain carries TRBV7-9 and TRBJ2-5, with D possibly matching TRBD2 (5 bases). Germline-derived CDR1 and CDR2 are SEHNR and FQNEAQ (reference sequence). The CDR3 is 15 amino acids. The V gene lost 5 bases and the J gene lost 5 bases, with 18 bases spanning the gap.

This sequence joins TRBV4-3 and TRBJ2-3, with TRBD2 as a possible D gene (5 bases). This CDR3 comprises 16 residues. Trimming took 3 bases from V and 4 from J, leaving 17 bases between them. In germline, CDR1 is LGHNA, CDR2 YSLEER. CDR3 amino acids: CASSQATGSGPDTQYF. Written as DNA, the CDR3 is TGCGCCAGCAGCCAGGCAACGGGGTCGGGCCCAGATACGCAGTATTTT.

Note on this clone: Other DNA sequences of this sample code for an identical CDR3. This rearrangement joins TRBV10-3 to TRBJ1-1, with D maybe TRBD1 (5 bases). The germline V gene encodes CDR1 ENHRY and CDR2 SYGVKD. V lost 6 bases and J lost 1, with 9 bases in between. The CDR3 sequence is 13 residues long. CDR3 region: CAISPTGNTEAFF. CDR3 coding DNA: TGTGCCATCAGCCCTACAGGGAACACTGAAGCTTTCTTT.

The chain couples TRBV6-1 to TRBJ2-1; 12 bases fit TRBD2. The ends lost 4 bases at V and 7 bases at J; junction bases unmatched: 11. The CDR3 runs to 17 residues. CDR1 and CDR2 (germline): MNHNS, SASEGT. DNA for the CDR3: TGTGCCAGCAGTGCAACTCTAGCGGGAGGGCTCGTGAATGAGCAGTTCTTC. This sequence encodes CASSATLAGGLVNEQFF.

The CDR3, as DNA: TGTGCCAGCAGCTTGGGCGCGGGAGGTTACGATACGCAGTATTTT. Protein sequence: CASSLGAGGYDTQYF. This chain uses TRBV7-6 with TRBJ2-3; 8 bases fit TRBD2. From germline, CDR1 is SGHVS and CDR2 FNYEAQ. Trimming took 3 bases from V and 6 from J; bases not matched to a gene: 8. The length of the CDR3 is 15 residues.

This rearrangement joins TRBV5-6 to TRBJ2-7, with 8 bases fitting TRBD2. The CDR3 runs to 14 residues. V was clipped by 4 bases and J by 2 bases; unmatched bases: 5. Per germline, CDR1 SGHDT and CDR2 YYEEEE. As DNA, the CDR3 is TGTGCCAGCAGCCACTCGGGACTAGCCTACGAGCAGTACTTC. This encodes CASSHSGLAYEQYF. Supplemented by reference TRBV5-6 and TRBJ2-7, the full variable domain reads DAGVTQSPTHLIKTRGQQVTLRCSPKSGHDTVSWYQQALGQGPQFIFQYYEEEERQRGNFPDRFSGHQFPNYSSELNVNALLLGDSALYLCASSHSGLAYEQYFGPGTRLTVT.

The rearrangement joins TRBV6-4 to TRBJ1-5; TRBD1 is a possible D gene (5 bases). CDR1 MRHNA and CDR2 SNTAGT come from the germline V gene. The CDR3 totals 14 residues. Trimming stripped 2 bases from V and 8 bases from J, with 13 bases between. CDR3 loop: CASSDPAGLEPQHF. For the CDR3, the DNA is TGTGCCAGCAGTGACCCTGCGGGGCTGGAGCCCCAGCATTTT.

This clone turned up a few times. V usage is TRBV7-9 and J usage is TRBJ1-1, with unresolved D. The CDR3 spans 12 residues. The V end was cut by 1 base, the J end by 7 bases, with 7 bases between. CDR1 is SEHNR and CDR2 is FQNEAQ in the germline V gene (reference sequence). CDR3 coding DNA: TGTGCCAGCAGCTTAGTTGGACTTGAAGCTTTCTTT. Its translation: CASSLVGLEAFF.

The V call is TRBV7-2, the J call TRBJ1-3; the D is unclear. With 5 bases removed from V and 0 bases from J, the gap between germline ends came to 11 bases. CDR3 size: 15 residues. Germline V gene data show CDR1 as SGHTA and CDR2 as FQGNSA. The CDR3 region is CASSPRPISGNTIYF. The CDR3 DNA reads as TGTGCCAGCAGCCCGCGTCCCATCTCTGGAAACACCATATATTTT.

The chain uses TRBV28 and TRBJ2-7; TRBD1 aligns across 8 bases. Germline values: CDR1 MDHEN, CDR2 SYDVKM. With 6 bases clipped from V and 6 bases from J, the junction kept 13 bases outside the gene matches. CDR3 length equals 15 residues. The CDR3 is CASRHQDRESLEQYF. The CDR3, as DNA: TGTGCCAGCAGACATCAGGACAGGGAAAGCCTCGAGCAGTACTTC.

This rearrangement joins TRBV6-1 to TRBJ2-2; 9 bases map to TRBD2. This CDR3 has 16 amino acids. Germline V gives CDR1 MNHNS, CDR2 SASEGT. J gave up 7 bases and V 1 base, and 7 bases lay outside the gene matches. The CDR3 DNA sequence: TGTGCCAGCAGTGAAGGGGGACTAGCCTTCATCGGGGAGCTGTTTTTT. This translates into CASSEGGLAFIGELFF.

As to this clone: The same CDR3 is also encoded by other DNA sequences in this sample. The chain recombines TRBV7-2 with TRBJ1-5; a possible D gene is TRBD1 (6 bases). CDR3 length: 14 amino acids. With 5 bases removed from V and 2 bases from J, the gap between germline ends came to 10 bases. The germline V gene encodes CDR1 SGHTA and CDR2 FQGNSA. The CDR3 loop reads CASSPTGGNQPQHF. CDR3 nucleotide sequence: TGTGCCAGCAGCCCGACAGGAGGCAATCAGCCCCAGCATTTT.